A selection of T cell receptor beta chains follows, all from one sample in a study of T-cell reconstitution after alpha-beta-depleted transplantation in children. TCRdb ran MiXCR on the PCR reads and lists one entry per CDR3 protein. This table has hundreds of thousands of distinct CDR3 sequences, about 12% appearing once. This sample comprised PBMCs, obtained before TCRalphabeta/CD19-depleted stem cell transplant. These receptors all come from a girl aged 2-15 years with congenital amegakaryocytic thrombocytopenia, due to receive a stem cell transplant. Each CDR3 is given with its conserved first and last residue. D genes are given only for firm matches. Rows may omit the clone size; those that give it use once, few, many or a size class.

d_gene: TRBD2; v_gene: TRBV5-1; j_gene: TRBJ2-1; abundance: many; CDR3nt: TGCGCCAGCAGCTTGGAACTAGCGGGAGTAAGGGATGAGCAGTTCTTC; CDR3aa: CASSLELAGVRDEQFF
d_gene: .; v_gene: TRBV30; j_gene: TRBJ2-3; abundance: .; CDR3nt: TGTGCCTGGAGAATCGGAGCAGATACGCGGTATTTT; CDR3aa: CAWRIGADTRYF
d_gene: TRBD1; v_gene: TRBV7-8; j_gene: TRBJ2-1; abundance: few; CDR3nt: TGTGCCAGCAGCCCCCCGGACAGGGTTGAGCAGTTCTTC; CDR3aa: CASSPPDRVEQFF
d_gene: TRBD1; v_gene: TRBV5-5; j_gene: TRBJ2-2; abundance: many; CDR3nt: TGTGCCAGCAGCTTGGGGATCGACAGGGCCACCGGGGAGCTGTTTTTT; CDR3aa: CASSLGIDRATGELFF
d_gene: TRBD2; v_gene: TRBV20-1; j_gene: TRBJ2-5; abundance: many; CDR3nt: TGCAGTGCTAGTGACGCAGGTAGCGGGGATCAAGAGACCCAGTACTTC; CDR3aa: CSASDAGSGDQETQYF
d_gene: .; v_gene: TRBV11-2; j_gene: TRBJ2-5; abundance: .; CDR3nt: TGTGCCAGCAGCTTCTTCGCGGACCAAGAGACCCAGTACTTC; CDR3aa: CASSFFADQETQYF
d_gene: .; v_gene: TRBV29-1; j_gene: TRBJ1-5; abundance: few; CDR3nt: TGCAGCGTTGTGATTGGGAATCAGCCCCAGCATTTT; CDR3aa: CSVVIGNQPQHF
d_gene: TRBD2; v_gene: TRBV20-1; j_gene: TRBJ2-7; abundance: many; CDR3nt: TGCAGTGCTAGAGTTAGGGCGGGAGGTTCCTACGAGCAGTACTTC; CDR3aa: CSARVRAGGSYEQYF
d_gene: .; v_gene: TRBV29-1; j_gene: TRBJ2-5; abundance: many; CDR3nt: TGCAGCGGCCAAGCGGAGGCCGAAGAGACCCAGTACTTC; CDR3aa: CSGQAEAEETQYF
d_gene: TRBD2; v_gene: TRBV20-1; j_gene: TRBJ2-1; abundance: many; CDR3nt: TGCAGTGCTAGAAGCGGGGTGGGGTACAATGAGCAGTTCTTC; CDR3aa: CSARSGVGYNEQFF
d_gene: .; v_gene: TRBV7-6; j_gene: TRBJ2-2; abundance: .; CDR3nt: TGTGCCAGCAGCACTAGGGGGGACGGGGAGCTGTTTTTT; CDR3aa: CASSTRGDGELFF